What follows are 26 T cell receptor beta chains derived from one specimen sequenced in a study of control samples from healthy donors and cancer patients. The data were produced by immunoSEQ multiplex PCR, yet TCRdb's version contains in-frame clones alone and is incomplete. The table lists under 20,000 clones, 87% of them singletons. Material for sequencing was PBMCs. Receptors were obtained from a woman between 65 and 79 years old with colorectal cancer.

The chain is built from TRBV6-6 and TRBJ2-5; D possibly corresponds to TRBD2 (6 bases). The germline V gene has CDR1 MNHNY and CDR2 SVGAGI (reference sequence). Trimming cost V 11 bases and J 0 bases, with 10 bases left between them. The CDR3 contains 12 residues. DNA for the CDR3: TGTGCCGGGGGAGGAGACCAAGAGACCCAGTACTTC. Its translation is CAGGGDQETQYF.

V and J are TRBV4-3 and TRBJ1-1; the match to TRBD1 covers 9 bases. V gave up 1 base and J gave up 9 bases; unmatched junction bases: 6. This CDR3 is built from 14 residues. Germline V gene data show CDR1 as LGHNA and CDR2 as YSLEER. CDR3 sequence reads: CASSQGTGVRQAFF. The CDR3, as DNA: TGCGCCAGCAGCCAAGGGACAGGGGTGCGGCAAGCTTTCTTT.

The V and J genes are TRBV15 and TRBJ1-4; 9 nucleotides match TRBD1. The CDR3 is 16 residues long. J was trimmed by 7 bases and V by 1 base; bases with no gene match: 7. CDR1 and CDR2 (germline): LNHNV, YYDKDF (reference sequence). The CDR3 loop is CATSRVLTGGGEKLFF. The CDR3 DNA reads TGTGCCACCAGCAGAGTTTTGACAGGGGGTGGTGAAAAACTGTTTTTT.

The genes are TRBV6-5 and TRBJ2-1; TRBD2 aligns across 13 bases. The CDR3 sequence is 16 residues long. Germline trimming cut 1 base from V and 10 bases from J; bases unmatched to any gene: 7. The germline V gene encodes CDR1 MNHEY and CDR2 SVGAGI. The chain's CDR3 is CASSYLGLAGREEQFF. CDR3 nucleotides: TGTGCCAGCAGTTACTTGGGACTAGCGGGACGCGAGGAGCAGTTCTTC.

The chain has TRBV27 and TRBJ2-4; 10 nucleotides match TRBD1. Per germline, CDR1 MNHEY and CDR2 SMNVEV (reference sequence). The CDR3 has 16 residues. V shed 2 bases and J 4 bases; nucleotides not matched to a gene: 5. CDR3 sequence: CASSLMGTGVKNIQYF. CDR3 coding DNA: TGTGCCAGCAGTTTAATGGGGACAGGGGTGAAAAACATTCAGTACTTC.

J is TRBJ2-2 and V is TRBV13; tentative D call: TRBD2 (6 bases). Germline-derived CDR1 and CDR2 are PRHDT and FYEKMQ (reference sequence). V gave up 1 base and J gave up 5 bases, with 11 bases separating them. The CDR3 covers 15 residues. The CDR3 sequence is CASSLDAGRTGELFF. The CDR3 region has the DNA TGTGCCAGCAGCTTAGACGCAGGGAGGACCGGGGAGCTGTTTTTT.

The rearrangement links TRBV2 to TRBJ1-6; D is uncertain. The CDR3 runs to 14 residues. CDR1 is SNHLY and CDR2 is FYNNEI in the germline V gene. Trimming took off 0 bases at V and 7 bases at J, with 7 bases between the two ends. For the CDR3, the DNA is TGTGCCAGCAGTGAAGCAGTCACGAATTCACCCCTCCACTTT. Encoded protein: CASSEAVTNSPLHF.

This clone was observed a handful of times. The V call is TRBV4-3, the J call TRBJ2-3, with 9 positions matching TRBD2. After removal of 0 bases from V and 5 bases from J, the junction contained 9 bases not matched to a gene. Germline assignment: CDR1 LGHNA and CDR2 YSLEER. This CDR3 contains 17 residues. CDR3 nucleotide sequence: TGCGCCAGCAGCCAAGATCTTGCGGGGGGGCCGGGAGATACGCAGTATTTT. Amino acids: CASSQDLAGGPGDTQYF.

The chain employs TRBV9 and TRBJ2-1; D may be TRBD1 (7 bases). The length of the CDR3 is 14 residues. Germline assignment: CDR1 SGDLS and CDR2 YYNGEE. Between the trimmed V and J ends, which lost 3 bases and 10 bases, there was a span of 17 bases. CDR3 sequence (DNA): TGTGCCAGCAGCGCGGGGGACAGACGGCGGGAGCAGTTCTTC. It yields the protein CASSAGDRRREQFF.

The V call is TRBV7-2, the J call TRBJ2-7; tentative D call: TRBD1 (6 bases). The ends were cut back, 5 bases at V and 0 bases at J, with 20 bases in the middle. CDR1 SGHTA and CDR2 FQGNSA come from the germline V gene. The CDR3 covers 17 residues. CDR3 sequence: CASSHDLWDTTSYEQYF. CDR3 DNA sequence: TGTGCCAGCAGCCACGACCTTTGGGACACCACCTCCTACGAGCAGTACTTC.

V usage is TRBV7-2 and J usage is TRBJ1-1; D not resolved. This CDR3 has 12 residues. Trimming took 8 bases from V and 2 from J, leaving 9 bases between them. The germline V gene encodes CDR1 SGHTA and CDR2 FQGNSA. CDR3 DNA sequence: TGTGCCAGCGGGTACGCTAACACTGAAGCTTTCTTT. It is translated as CASGYANTEAFF. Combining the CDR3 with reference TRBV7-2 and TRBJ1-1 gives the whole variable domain GAGVSQSPSNKVTEKGKDVELRCDPISGHTALYWYRQSLGQGLEFLIYFQGNSAPDKSGLPSDRFSAERTGGSVSTLTIQRTQQEDSAVYLCASGYANTEAFFGQGTRLTVV.

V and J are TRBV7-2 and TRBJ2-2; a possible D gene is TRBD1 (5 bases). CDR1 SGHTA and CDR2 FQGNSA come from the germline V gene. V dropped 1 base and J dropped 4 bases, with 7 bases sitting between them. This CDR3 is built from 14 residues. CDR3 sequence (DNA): TGTGCCAGCAGCTTAGGACAGACCACCGGGGAGCTGTTTTTT. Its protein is CASSLGQTTGELFF.

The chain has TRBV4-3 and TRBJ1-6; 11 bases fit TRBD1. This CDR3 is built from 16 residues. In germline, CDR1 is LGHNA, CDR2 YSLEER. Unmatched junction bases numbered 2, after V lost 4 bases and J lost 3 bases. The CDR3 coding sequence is TGCGCCAGCAGCCGGGACAGGGGGTTCTATAATTCACCCCTCCACTTT. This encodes CASSRDRGFYNSPLHF.

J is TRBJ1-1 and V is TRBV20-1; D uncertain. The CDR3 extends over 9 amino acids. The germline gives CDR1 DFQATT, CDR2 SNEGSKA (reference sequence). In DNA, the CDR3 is TGCAGACCAAACACTGAAGCTTTCTTT. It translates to CRPNTEAFF.

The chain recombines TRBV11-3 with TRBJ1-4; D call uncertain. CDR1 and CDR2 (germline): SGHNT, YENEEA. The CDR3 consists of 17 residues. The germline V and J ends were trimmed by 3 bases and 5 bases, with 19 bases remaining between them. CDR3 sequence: CASSLIPADWGNEKLFF. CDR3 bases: TGTGCCAGCAGCTTGATCCCGGCGGACTGGGGAAATGAAAAACTGTTTTTT. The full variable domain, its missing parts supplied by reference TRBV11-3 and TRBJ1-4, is EAGVVQSPRYKIIEKKQPVAFWCNPISGHNTLYWYLQNLGQGPELLIRYENEEAVDDSQLPKDRFSAERLKGVDSTLKIQPAELGDSAVYLCASSLIPADWGNEKLFFGSGTQLSVL.

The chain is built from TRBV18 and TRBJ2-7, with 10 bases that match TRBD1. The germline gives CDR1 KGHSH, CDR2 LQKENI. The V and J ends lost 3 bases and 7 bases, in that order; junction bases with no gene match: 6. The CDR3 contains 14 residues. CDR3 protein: CASSPGQGPREQYF. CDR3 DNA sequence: TGTGCCAGCTCACCGGGACAGGGGCCTCGGGAGCAGTACTTC. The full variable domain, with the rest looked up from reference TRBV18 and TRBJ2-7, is NAGVMQNPRHLVRRRGQEARLRCSPMKGHSHVYWYRQLPEEGLKFMVYLQKENIIDESGMPKERFSAEFPKEGPSILRIQQVVRGDSAAYFCASSPGQGPREQYFGPGTRLTVT.

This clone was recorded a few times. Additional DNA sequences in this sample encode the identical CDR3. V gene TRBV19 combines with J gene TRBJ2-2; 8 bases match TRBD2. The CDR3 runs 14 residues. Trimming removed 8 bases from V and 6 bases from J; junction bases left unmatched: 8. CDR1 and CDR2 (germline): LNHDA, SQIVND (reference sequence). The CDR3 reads CASRGGGRAGELFF. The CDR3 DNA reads TGTGCCAGTCGGGGGGGAGGCCGCGCCGGGGAGCTGTTTTTT.

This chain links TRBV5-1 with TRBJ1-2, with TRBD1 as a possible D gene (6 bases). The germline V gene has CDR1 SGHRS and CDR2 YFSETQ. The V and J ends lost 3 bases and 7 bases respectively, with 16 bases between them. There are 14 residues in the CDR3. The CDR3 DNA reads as TGCGCCAGCAGCTCTACTGGACAGCCGTCTGGCTACACCTTC. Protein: CASSSTGQPSGYTF. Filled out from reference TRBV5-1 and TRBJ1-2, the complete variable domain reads KAGVTQTPRYLIKTRGQQVTLSCSPISGHRSVSWYQQTPGQGLQFLFEYFSETQRNKGNFPGRFSGRQFSNSRSEMNVSTLELGDSALYLCASSSTGQPSGYTFGSGTRLTVV.

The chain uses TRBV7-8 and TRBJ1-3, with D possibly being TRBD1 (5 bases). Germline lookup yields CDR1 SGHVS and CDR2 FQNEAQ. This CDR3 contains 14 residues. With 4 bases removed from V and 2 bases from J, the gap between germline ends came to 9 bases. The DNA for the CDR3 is TGTGCCAGCAGCTACGGGGACCCTGGAAACACCATATATTTT. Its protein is CASSYGDPGNTIYF.

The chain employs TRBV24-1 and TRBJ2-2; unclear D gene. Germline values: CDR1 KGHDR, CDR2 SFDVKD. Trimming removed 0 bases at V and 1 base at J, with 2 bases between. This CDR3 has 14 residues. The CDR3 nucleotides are TGTGCCACCAGTGATTTGCTGAACACCGGGGAGCTGTTTTTT. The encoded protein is CATSDLLNTGELFF.

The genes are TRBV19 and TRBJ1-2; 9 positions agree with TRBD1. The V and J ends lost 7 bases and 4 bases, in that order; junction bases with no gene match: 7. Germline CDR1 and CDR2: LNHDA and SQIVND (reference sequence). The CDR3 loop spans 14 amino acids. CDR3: CASTRGDRVYGYTF. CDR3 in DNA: TGTGCCAGTACCCGAGGGGACAGGGTCTATGGCTACACCTTC.

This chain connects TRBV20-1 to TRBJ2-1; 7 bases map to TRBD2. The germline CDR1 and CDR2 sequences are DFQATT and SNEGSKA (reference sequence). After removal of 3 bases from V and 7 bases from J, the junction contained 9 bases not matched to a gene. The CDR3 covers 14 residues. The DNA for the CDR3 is TGCAGTGCTAGTCGGCGCGGGGGTTCGAATGAGCAGTTCTTC. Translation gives CSASRRGGSNEQFF.

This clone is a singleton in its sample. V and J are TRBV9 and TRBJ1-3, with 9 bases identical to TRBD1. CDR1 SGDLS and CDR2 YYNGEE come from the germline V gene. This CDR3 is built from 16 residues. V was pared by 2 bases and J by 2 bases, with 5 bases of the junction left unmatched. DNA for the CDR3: TGTGCCAGCAGCGTGGGGGGACAGGGTGCTGGAAACACCATATATTTT. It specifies CASSVGGQGAGNTIYF.

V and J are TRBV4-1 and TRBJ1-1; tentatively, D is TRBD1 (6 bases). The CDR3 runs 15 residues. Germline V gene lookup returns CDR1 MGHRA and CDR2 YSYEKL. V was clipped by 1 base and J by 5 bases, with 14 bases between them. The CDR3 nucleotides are TGCGCCAGCAGCCAAGGATCACAAGGGGGGACTGAAGCTTTCTTT. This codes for CASSQGSQGGTEAFF.

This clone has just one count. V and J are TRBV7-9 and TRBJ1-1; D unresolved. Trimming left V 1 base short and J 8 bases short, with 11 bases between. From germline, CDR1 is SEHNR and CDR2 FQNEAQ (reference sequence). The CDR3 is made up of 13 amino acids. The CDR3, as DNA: TGTGCCAGCAGCTTAGGTCTGCAGGCGGAAGCTTTCTTT. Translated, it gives CASSLGLQAEAFF.

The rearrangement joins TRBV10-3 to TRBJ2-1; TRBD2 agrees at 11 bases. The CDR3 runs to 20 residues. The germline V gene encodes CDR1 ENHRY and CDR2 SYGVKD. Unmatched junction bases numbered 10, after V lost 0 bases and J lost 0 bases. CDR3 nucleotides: TGTGCCATCAGTGAGTCTCCGGGACTAGCGGTTAAAAGCTCCTACAATGAGCAGTTCTTC. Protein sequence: CAISESPGLAVKSSYNEQFF.